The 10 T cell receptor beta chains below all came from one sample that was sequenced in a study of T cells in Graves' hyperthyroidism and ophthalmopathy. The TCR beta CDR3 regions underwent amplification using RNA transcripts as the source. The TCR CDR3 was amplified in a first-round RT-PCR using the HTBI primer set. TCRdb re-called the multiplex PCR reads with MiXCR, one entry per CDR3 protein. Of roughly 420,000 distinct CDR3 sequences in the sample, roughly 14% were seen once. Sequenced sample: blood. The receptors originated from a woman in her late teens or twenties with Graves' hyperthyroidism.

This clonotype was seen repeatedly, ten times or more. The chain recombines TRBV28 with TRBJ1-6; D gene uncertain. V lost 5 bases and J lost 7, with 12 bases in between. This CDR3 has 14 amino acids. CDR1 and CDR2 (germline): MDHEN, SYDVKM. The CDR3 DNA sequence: TGTGCCAGCAGTACTACACTGAAGAATTCACCCCTCCACTTT. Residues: CASSTTLKNSPLHF.

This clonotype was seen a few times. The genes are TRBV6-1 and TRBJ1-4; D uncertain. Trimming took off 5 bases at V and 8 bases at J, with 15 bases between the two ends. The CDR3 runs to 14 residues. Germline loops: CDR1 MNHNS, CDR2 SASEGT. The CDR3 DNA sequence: TGTGCCAGCAGTTCAAAGTGGGGAGGGGAAAAACTGTTTTTT. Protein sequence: CASSSKWGGEKLFF.

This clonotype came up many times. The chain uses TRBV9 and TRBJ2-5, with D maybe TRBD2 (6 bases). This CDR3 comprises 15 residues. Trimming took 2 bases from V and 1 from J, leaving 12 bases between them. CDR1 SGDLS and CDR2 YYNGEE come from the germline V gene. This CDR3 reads CASSVLAGFQETQYF. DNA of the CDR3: TGTGCCAGCAGCGTTCTCGCGGGGTTCCAAGAGACCCAGTACTTC.

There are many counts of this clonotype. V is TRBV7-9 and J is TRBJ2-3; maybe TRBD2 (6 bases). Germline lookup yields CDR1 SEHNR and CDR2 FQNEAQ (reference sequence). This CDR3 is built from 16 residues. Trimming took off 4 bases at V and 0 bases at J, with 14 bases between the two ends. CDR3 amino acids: CASSSTWEASTDTQYF. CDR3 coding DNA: TGTGCCAGCAGCTCTACGTGGGAGGCTAGCACAGATACGCAGTATTTT.

Here the CDR3 reads CASADFRAGESSGANVLTF. CDR3 coding DNA: TGCGCCAGCGCCGATTTCCGGGCAGGTGAAAGCTCTGGGGCCAACGTCCTGACTTTC. The chain joins TRBV5-1 to TRBJ2-6; no definite D call. Trimming removed 7 bases at V and 0 bases at J, with 23 bases between. The CDR3 is 19 residues long. Germline V gene data show CDR1 as SGHRS and CDR2 as YFSETQ.

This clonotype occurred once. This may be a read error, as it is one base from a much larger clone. CDR3 in DNA: TGTGCCAGCAGCGTAGGTTCGGACCAAGAGACCCAGTACTTC. Translating gives CASSVGSDQETQYF. The chain joins TRBV9 to TRBJ2-5, with D uncertain. The V gene's germline CDR1 is SGDLS and CDR2 YYNGEE. The CDR3 is 14 residues long. The V end lost 0 bases, the J end lost 0 bases, and 6 bases lay between the germline ends.

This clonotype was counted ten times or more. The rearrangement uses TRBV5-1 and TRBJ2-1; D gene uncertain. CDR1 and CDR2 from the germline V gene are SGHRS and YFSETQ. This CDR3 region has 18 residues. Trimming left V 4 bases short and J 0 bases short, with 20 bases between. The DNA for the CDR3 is TGCGCCAGCAGCCCCCAATTCGACCTGTTCCACTCCTACAATGAGCAGTTCTTC. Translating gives CASSPQFDLFHSYNEQFF.

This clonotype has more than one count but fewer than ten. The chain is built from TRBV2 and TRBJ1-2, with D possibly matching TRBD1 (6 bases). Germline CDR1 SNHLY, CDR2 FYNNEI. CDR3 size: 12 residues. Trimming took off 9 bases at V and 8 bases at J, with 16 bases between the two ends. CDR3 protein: CARKTGKGGYTF. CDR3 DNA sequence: TGTGCCAGGAAAACAGGGAAGGGCGGCTACACCTTC.

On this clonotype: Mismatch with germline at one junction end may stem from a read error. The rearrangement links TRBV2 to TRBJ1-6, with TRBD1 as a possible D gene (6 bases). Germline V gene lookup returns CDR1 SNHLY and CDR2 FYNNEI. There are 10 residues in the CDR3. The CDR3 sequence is CASRRDTENF. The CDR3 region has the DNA TGTGCCAGTCGCCGGGACACGGAAAATTTT.

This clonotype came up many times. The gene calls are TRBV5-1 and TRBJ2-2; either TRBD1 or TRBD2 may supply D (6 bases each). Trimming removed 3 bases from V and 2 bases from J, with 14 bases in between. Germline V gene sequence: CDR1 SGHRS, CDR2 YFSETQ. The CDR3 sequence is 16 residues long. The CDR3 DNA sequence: TGCGCCAGCAGCTCCGGGGGCGGGCCCAACACCGGGGAGCTGTTTTTT. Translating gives CASSSGGGPNTGELFF.